Sequencing of this T cell receptor beta chain was carried out in a study of shared clonotypes between healthy human individuals. Study-level findings and limits: Shared clonotypes across all four donors exceeded non-shared ones in generation probability. Rarefaction exposed incomplete sorted-subset sequencing despite large depth. In this cohort, only blood was sampled, and tissue repertoires likely differ.

This CDR3 is 13 amino acids long. Losses at the gene ends were 1 base for V and 5 bases for J; bases not matched to a gene: 5. Germline CDR1 and CDR2: GTSNPN and SVGIG (reference sequence). Using 200 ng DNA, approximately 27,000 T cell genomes, the sorted-subset replicate PCRs were run. Sequenced by immunoSEQ multiplex PCR; TCRdb stores in-frame clones only, minus some. Here the sample spans about 1.1 million clones, 75% to 85% being singletons. A note on this clone: Its specificity is not known.

This TCR was sampled from a man younger than 35 in good health. Some clones in this sample may be carry-over from other donors' samples. The source material was memory CD4+ T cells from PBMCs. Subset given: CD45RA-negative fraction. The rearrangement joins TRBV30 to TRBJ2-7; 7 nucleotides line up with TRBD1. CDR3 sequence: CAWSGRQGDEQYF. The CDR3 nucleotides are TGTGCCTGGAGTGGCCGACAGGGCGACGAGCAGTACTTC.